The 18 T cell receptor beta chains presented below share a single source sample, sequenced in a study of control samples from healthy donors and cancer patients. Generated by immunoSEQ multiplex PCR, the TCRdb table keeps only in-frame clones and is missing some. The repertoire holds about 130,000 clones, with more than 75% as singletons. The specimen was blood. These receptors all stem from a man aged 18-30 years in good health.

This clone was counted ten times or more. The V call is TRBV28, the J call TRBJ1-6, with no clear D. The CDR3 is 15 residues long. Trimming took 6 bases from V and 3 from J, leaving 12 bases between them. The germline V gene has CDR1 MDHEN and CDR2 SYDVKM. Here the CDR3 DNA reads TGTGCCAGCAGGGACCGACAATTCTATAATTCACCCCTCCACTTT. Encoded protein: CASRDRQFYNSPLHF.

This clone was counted between two and nine times. CDR3 in DNA: TGTGCCAGCAGTTTACTAAAGGATCAGCCCCAGCATTTT. Protein sequence: CASSLLKDQPQHF. This chain connects TRBV27 to TRBJ1-5, with unresolved D. CDR1 MNHEY and CDR2 SMNVEV come from the germline V gene (reference sequence). The V and J ends lost 2 bases and 5 bases respectively, with 7 bases between them. The CDR3 has 13 amino acids.

The V gene is TRBV3-1 (or the pseudogene TRBV3-2), the J gene TRBJ1-6, with a possible D match to TRBD1 (6 bases). This CDR3 is 17 amino acids long. Looked up from germline, CDR1 is LGHDT and CDR2 is YNNKEL (reference sequence). V lost 0 bases, J lost 10 bases, and 19 bases lay in between. CDR3 protein: CASSQDSWARGYSPLHF. CDR3 DNA: TGTGCCAGCAGCCAAGATTCCTGGGCCAGGGGATACTCACCCCTCCACTTT.

The CDR3 region has the DNA TGTGCCAGCAGCGTAGTCGGGACAGGGCAAGGCTACACCTTC. This encodes CASSVVGTGQGYTF. V usage is TRBV9 and J usage is TRBJ1-2; 9 bases fit TRBD1. This CDR3 contains 14 residues. The V gene's germline CDR1 is SGDLS and CDR2 YYNGEE. V trimming: 0 bases; J trimming: 8 bases; junction bases outside the gene matches: 5.

V and J are TRBV6-6 and TRBJ1-5, with D possibly matching TRBD1 (5 bases). Germline CDR1 reads MNHNY; CDR2 reads SVGAGI (reference sequence). V was shortened by 11 bases and J by 0 bases, with 8 bases between the two germline ends. The CDR3 runs 12 residues. CDR3 in DNA: TGTGCCGCCGGGGGTAGCAATCAGCCCCAGCATTTT. Translating gives CAAGGSNQPQHF.

As concerns this clone: Other DNA sequences in the sample encode the same CDR3. V is TRBV5-1 and J is TRBJ2-1; possible D gene TRBD1, 6 bases. The CDR3 totals 14 residues. Trimming pared 0 bases from V and 7 bases from J, leaving 11 bases between. The germline V gene has CDR1 SGHRS and CDR2 YFSETQ. CDR3: CASSLAGQGNEQFF. CDR3 DNA: TGCGCCAGCAGCTTGGCCGGGCAGGGGAATGAGCAGTTCTTC.

The V and J genes are TRBV29-1 and TRBJ1-2, with a tentative D call TRBD1 (6 bases). The germline V gene encodes CDR1 SQVTM and CDR2 ANQGSEA. The CDR3 runs to 15 residues. The V end lost 1 base, the J end lost 3 bases, and 15 bases lay between the germline ends. The CDR3 reads CSVEARQVGYYGYTF. The CDR3 DNA reads as TGCAGCGTTGAAGCCCGACAGGTGGGATACTATGGCTACACCTTC.

The V call is TRBV29-1, the J call TRBJ2-7, with 7 bases fitting TRBD2. The germline V gene encodes CDR1 SQVTM and CDR2 ANQGSEA. V shed 6 bases and J 7 bases; nucleotides not matched to a gene: 24. The CDR3 totals 17 residues. Written as DNA, the CDR3 is TGCAGCGTAGTAAAAAACTCCAACCTAGCGGTTCCGAGTGAGCAGTACTTC. It specifies CSVVKNSNLAVPSEQYF.

V usage is TRBV3-1 (or the pseudogene TRBV3-2) and J usage is TRBJ1-3; possibly TRBD1 for D (6 bases). The CDR3 is 14 amino acids. Between the trimmed V and J ends, which lost 11 bases and 4 bases, there was a span of 18 bases. Germline assignment: CDR1 LGHDT and CDR2 YNNKEL (reference sequence). CDR3 nucleotides: TGTGCCTCCTGCGGGGCAGGGGCCGGAAACACCATATATTTT. Translating gives CASCGAGAGNTIYF.

The gene calls are TRBV10-1 and TRBJ2-7, with 9 positions matching TRBD1. The V gene's germline CDR1 is WNHNN and CDR2 SYGVQD (reference sequence). V dropped 8 bases and J dropped 3; count of bases not matched to a gene: 5. There are 13 residues in the CDR3. The CDR3 protein is CASGGDRVYEQYF. The CDR3 DNA follows: TGCGCCAGCGGAGGGGACAGGGTCTACGAGCAGTACTTC.

This chain connects TRBV3-1 (or the pseudogene TRBV3-2) to TRBJ1-1; possible D gene TRBD1, 5 bases. V was cut by 2 bases and J by 4 bases, with 23 bases left in between. This CDR3 is 18 amino acids long. Germline V CDR1 and CDR2: LGHDT, YNNKEL (reference sequence). The CDR3 loop reads CASSQRTLRGPGPTEAFF. The CDR3 bases are TGTGCCAGCAGCCAAAGAACGCTCCGGGGCCCGGGTCCCACTGAAGCTTTCTTT.

V gene TRBV3-1 (or the pseudogene TRBV3-2) combines with J gene TRBJ2-2, with a weak D call TRBD1 (6 bases). The ends were cut back, 6 bases at V and 3 bases at J, with 8 bases in the middle. The CDR3 consists of 13 residues. The germline V gene has CDR1 LGHDT and CDR2 YNNKEL (reference sequence). CDR3 DNA sequence: TGTGCCAGCAGGGACAGACACACCGGGGAGCTGTTTTTT. It codes for CASRDRHTGELFF.

The rearrangement uses TRBV18 and TRBJ1-3; 7 bases map to TRBD1. The CDR3 totals 14 residues. Trimming removed 3 bases from V and 2 bases from J; junction bases left unmatched: 1. Germline V gene data show CDR1 as KGHSH and CDR2 as LQKENI. In DNA, the CDR3 is TGTGCCAGCTCACCGACAGGGCCTGGAAACACCATATATTTT. It specifies CASSPTGPGNTIYF.

This clone turned up a few times. V and J are TRBV10-1 and TRBJ1-1; tentatively, D is TRBD1 (5 bases). CDR1 is WNHNN and CDR2 is SYGVQD in the germline V gene (reference sequence). The CDR3 length is 14 residues. The V end was cut by 5 bases, the J end by 5 bases, with 15 bases between. Here the CDR3 reads CASSMDILGTEAFF. The CDR3 nucleotides read TGCGCCAGCAGTATGGACATTCTAGGGACTGAAGCTTTCTTT.

V usage is TRBV4-1 and J usage is TRBJ2-6, with 7 bases that match TRBD2. This CDR3 spans 16 amino acids. Germline-derived CDR1 and CDR2 are MGHRA and YSYEKL. Losses at the gene ends were 1 base for V and 4 bases for J; bases not matched to a gene: 4. The CDR3 bases are TGCGCCAGCAGCCAAGGGGCGGGAGCCGGGGCCAACGTCCTGACTTTC. The encoded protein is CASSQGAGAGANVLTF.

This chain links TRBV14 with TRBJ2-1, with D uncertain. The CDR3 covers 12 residues. Germline loops: CDR1 SGHDN, CDR2 FVKESK. V shed 1 base and J shed 12 bases, with 10 bases lying between them. The CDR3 loop reads CASSQARRGQFF. CDR3 nucleotide sequence: TGTGCCAGCAGCCAAGCGCGTCGAGGGCAGTTCTTC.

The V gene is TRBV21-1, the J gene TRBJ1-5; the table's D gene call, TRBD1, was not cross checked with the DNA. TRBV21-1 is a pseudogene. The CDR3 is 15 amino acids. Here the CDR3 reads CARITEGAPNQPQHF. For the CDR3, the DNA is TGTGCCAGGATAACCGAGGGGGCTCCCAATCAGCCCCAGCATTTT.

This sequence joins TRBV7-9 and TRBJ1-6, with TRBD1 matching over 9 bases. This CDR3 has 15 residues. Unmatched junction bases numbered 6, after V lost 5 bases and J lost 7 bases. CDR1 SEHNR and CDR2 FQNEAQ come from the germline V gene (reference sequence). This CDR3 is CASSPETGGNSPLHF. The CDR3 nucleotides are TGTGCCAGCAGCCCAGAGACAGGGGGGAATTCACCCCTCCACTTT.